A single T cell receptor (beta chain) is shown here with its context. Its antigen is unidentified. Germline CDR1 reads SGHTA; CDR2 reads FQGTGA. The CDR3 has 14 residues. Amplification of the TCR beta CDR3 regions used RNA transcripts (as template). HTBI primers were used in a first-round RT-PCR, which preceded a second-round multiplex PCR. One entry per CDR3 protein, called by TCRdb with MiXCR from the multiplex PCR reads. The sample holds more than 550,000 distinct CDR3 sequences; over 40% are singletons and the top ten take more than 2.5%. This record belongs to a study of Graves' ophthalmopathy and Graves' hyperthyroidism. Across the whole study: At the time of initial diagnosis and before any treatment, peripheral blood was collected. Study results and caveats: Detection in blood was also observed for most expanded thyroid clonotypes above 0.001 frequency.

This clonotype originated in an adult man with Graves' ophthalmopathy. The V and J genes are TRBV7-3 and TRBJ2-7, with 7 bases lining up with TRBD1. The end of the DNA aligns better with TRBJ2-1, so the J call may be wrong. The source material was peripheral blood. CDR3 bases: TGTGCCAGCAGCCCTCACAGGGGAAGGGATGAGCAGTTCTTC. Its protein product is CASSPHRGRDEQFF.